The 22 T cell receptor beta chains reported below all come from one sample, sequenced in a study of blood T cell repertoires in COVID-19. Produced via immunoSEQ multiplex PCR; TCRdb's table is partial and in-frame only. The data contain approximately 300,000 clones, 89% of them seen just once; the ten biggest clones take up 5% to 7%. The specimen was peripheral blood. Receptors originate from a man between 18 and 29 years old who had recovered from COVID-19.

The rearrangement uses TRBV19 and TRBJ1-1; 7 bases align to TRBD1. The length of the CDR3 is 13 residues. J was trimmed by 1 base and V by 9 bases; bases with no gene match: 5. Germline V lookup: CDR1 LNHDA, CDR2 SQIVND (reference sequence). The CDR3 DNA follows: TGTGCCAGCCGCGGACAGGAGAACACTGAAGCTTTCTTT. It codes for CASRGQENTEAFF.

This rearrangement joins TRBV5-1 to TRBJ2-5, with D tentatively TRBD2 (7 bases). The germline V gene encodes CDR1 SGHRS and CDR2 YFSETQ. This CDR3 has 14 residues. The ends were cut back, 4 bases at V and 5 bases at J, with 15 bases in the middle. The CDR3: CASSQGGAEETQYF. CDR3 nucleotide sequence: TGCGCCAGCAGCCAAGGGGGGGCGGAGGAGACCCAGTACTTC.

The rearrangement joins TRBV27 to TRBJ2-2, with 7 nucleotides matching TRBD1. Germline assignment: CDR1 MNHEY and CDR2 SMNVEV (reference sequence). Losses at the gene ends were 5 bases for V and 10 bases for J; bases not matched to a gene: 19. The CDR3 covers 17 residues. Written as DNA, the CDR3 is TGTGCCAGCAGTGACCCGACACAGGGGAGAGAAGGTGTGGAGCTGTTTTTT. Residues: CASSDPTQGREGVELFF.

The V gene is TRBV7-9, the J gene TRBJ2-2, with 10 bases identical to TRBD2. V shed 6 bases and J 6 bases; nucleotides not matched to a gene: 7. This CDR3 comprises 15 residues. CDR1 SEHNR and CDR2 FQNEAQ come from the germline V gene (reference sequence). CDR3 DNA: TGTGCCAGCAGTTCCCTAGCGGGAGCTTCCGGGGAGCTGTTTTTT. Protein: CASSSLAGASGELFF.

The chain links TRBV3-1 (or the pseudogene TRBV3-2) to TRBJ1-2; D not certain. Trimming shortened V by 1 base and J by 8 bases, and 17 bases separated the two germline ends. The germline gives CDR1 LGHDT, CDR2 YNNKEL (reference sequence). This CDR3 has 15 amino acids. As DNA, the CDR3 is TGTGCCAGCAGCCAAGTGTTTCCTAACTCCCCCGGCTACACCTTC. It yields the protein CASSQVFPNSPGYTF.

The chain joins TRBV27 to TRBJ1-1; 7 bases align to TRBD1. The CDR3 is 16 residues long. Germline-derived CDR1 and CDR2 are MNHEY and SMNVEV (reference sequence). J was trimmed by 0 bases and V by 2 bases; bases with no gene match: 6. As DNA, the CDR3 is TGTGCCAGCAGTTTAAGAGGGGGCGGGTTGAACACTGAAGCTTTCTTT. Its protein product is CASSLRGGGLNTEAFF.

This rearrangement joins TRBV2 to TRBJ2-5, with 7 bases aligning to TRBD1. CDR3 length: 12 residues. The germline CDR1 and CDR2 sequences are SNHLY and FYNNEI. The trim removed 6 bases at V and 4 bases at J, leaving 2 bases unmatched. CDR3 in DNA: TGTGCCAGCAGATACAGGGGAGAGACCCAGTACTTC. It specifies CASRYRGETQYF.

The J gene is TRBJ2-7, the V gene TRBV4-1; D is ambiguous. The germline V and J ends were trimmed by 7 bases and 10 bases, with 17 bases remaining between them. The germline V gene encodes CDR1 MGHRA and CDR2 YSYEKL. CDR3 length: 12 residues. CDR3 sequence (DNA): TGCGCCAGCACCTCTACAGACAAGCTCCAGTACTTC. Translated, it gives CASTSTDKLQYF.

The chain has TRBV27 and TRBJ2-1, with TRBD2 matching 13 bases. V shed 8 bases, J shed 6 bases, and the junction held 7 bases outside the gene matches. There are 15 residues in the CDR3. Germline CDR1 and CDR2: MNHEY and SMNVEV (reference sequence). CDR3 amino acids: CASSTGTSGINEQFF. The DNA of the CDR3 is TGTGCCAGCTCCACCGGGACTAGCGGGATCAATGAGCAGTTCTTC.

V is TRBV12-3 or TRBV12-4 and J is TRBJ2-7; the D is unclear. Trimming left V 5 bases short and J 6 bases short, with 11 bases between. The CDR3 runs to 12 residues. CDR3 sequence: CASSRVALEQYF. In DNA form, the CDR3 reads TGTGCCAGCAGTCGGGTCGCCCTCGAGCAGTACTTC.

The V gene is TRBV7-2, the J gene TRBJ2-5, with 7 bases aligning to TRBD2. V shed 5 bases and J 1 base; nucleotides not matched to a gene: 10. Germline V gene lookup returns CDR1 SGHTA and CDR2 FQGNSA. CDR3 length: 16 amino acids. The CDR3 sequence is CASSTLAVGSQETQYF. Here the CDR3 DNA reads TGTGCCAGCAGCACCCTAGCGGTCGGGAGCCAAGAGACCCAGTACTTC.

The V gene is TRBV27, the J gene TRBJ2-1; perhaps TRBD2 as D (5 bases). This CDR3 spans 15 amino acids. V was cut by 3 bases and J by 7 bases, with 16 bases left in between. The germline gives CDR1 MNHEY, CDR2 SMNVEV (reference sequence). This CDR3 reads CASSFSHLPGNEQFF. CDR3 nucleotides: TGTGCCAGCAGTTTTAGCCACCTACCGGGAAATGAGCAGTTCTTC.

V and J are TRBV10-2 and TRBJ1-5; D unresolved. Trimming removed 4 bases from V and 3 bases from J, with 7 bases in between. The CDR3 is 13 amino acids. Germline V gene data show CDR1 as WSHSY and CDR2 as SAAADI. The CDR3 DNA reads TGCGCCAGCAGTGCAATCCCCAATCAGCCCCAGCATTTT. This sequence encodes CASSAIPNQPQHF.

The CDR3 protein is CASSQGTEYYGYTF. In DNA, the CDR3 is TGCGCCAGCAGCCAAGGCACGGAGTACTATGGCTACACCTTC. The V gene is TRBV4-1, the J gene TRBJ1-2; D is unclear. V lost 1 base, J lost 3 bases, and 9 bases lay in between. CDR3 size: 14 residues. CDR1 MGHRA and CDR2 YSYEKL come from the germline V gene.

This sequence joins TRBV27 and TRBJ2-2, with TRBD1 matching over 10 bases. Germline CDR1 MNHEY, CDR2 SMNVEV (reference sequence). This CDR3 contains 16 residues. Trimming removed 7 bases from V and 6 bases from J; junction bases left unmatched: 11. CDR3 in amino acids: CASKLGTGVGPGELFF. For the CDR3, the DNA is TGTGCCAGCAAACTTGGGACAGGGGTAGGTCCCGGGGAGCTGTTTTTT.

The J gene is TRBJ2-2, the V gene TRBV9; TRBD1 is a possible D gene (6 bases). In germline, CDR1 is SGDLS, CDR2 YYNGEE. V dropped 0 bases and J dropped 7 bases, with 13 bases sitting between them. The CDR3 loop spans 15 amino acids. CDR3 nucleotides: TGTGCCAGCAGCGTAGGAGCAGGGGCCAGCGGGGAGCTGTTTTTT. Residues: CASSVGAGASGELFF.

This clone was seen only once. The V and J genes are TRBV4-2 and TRBJ2-6; D not resolved. This CDR3 is 14 amino acids long. V was pared by 3 bases and J by 2 bases, with 5 bases between. Germline lookup yields CDR1 LGHNA and CDR2 YNFKEQ. Here the CDR3 DNA reads TGTGCCAGCAGCCACCCAACTGGGGCCAACGTCCTGACTTTC. It specifies CASSHPTGANVLTF.

The rearrangement uses TRBV6-5 and TRBJ2-1; TRBD1 might be the D (6 bases). Trimming stripped 4 bases from V and 8 bases from J, with 18 bases between. The germline CDR1 and CDR2 sequences are MNHEY and SVGAGI. CDR3 length: 15 residues. The CDR3 sequence: CASSFSFDRTHEQFF. CDR3 bases: TGTGCCAGCAGTTTCTCCTTCGACAGGACCCATGAGCAGTTCTTC.

To note about this clone: Other DNA sequences in this sample translate to the same CDR3. The chain has TRBV18 and TRBJ1-5, with 10 bases that match TRBD1. The germline V gene encodes CDR1 KGHSH and CDR2 LQKENI. CDR3 length: 15 residues. V was clipped by 4 bases and J by 2 bases; unmatched bases: 2. CDR3 in amino acids: CASSLGTGGNQPQHF. The CDR3 DNA is TGTGCCAGCTCACTAGGGACAGGGGGCAATCAGCCCCAGCATTTT.

The CDR3 coding sequence is TGCGCCAGCAGCGCACTACAGGGGGTTGAAGCTTTCTTT. Amino acids: CASSALQGVEAFF. The rearrangement uses TRBV5-1 and TRBJ1-1; TRBD1 aligns across 8 bases. This CDR3 comprises 13 residues. J lost 7 bases, V lost 4 bases, and 6 bases had no gene match. The germline V gene encodes CDR1 SGHRS and CDR2 YFSETQ.

CDR3 sequence reads: CASRADIQQETQYF. CDR3 nucleotides: TGTGCCAGCAGGGCAGACATACAGCAAGAGACCCAGTACTTC. The genes are TRBV11-2 and TRBJ2-5; D not certain. Germline V CDR1 and CDR2: SGHAT, FQNNGV. CDR3 length: 14 residues. Trimming stripped 6 bases from V and 2 bases from J, with 13 bases between.

J is TRBJ2-7 and V is TRBV5-6, with a tentative D call TRBD1 (6 bases). V was pared by 2 bases and J by 4 bases, with 16 bases between. Germline-derived CDR1 and CDR2 are SGHDT and YYEEEE. The CDR3 consists of 15 residues. CDR3 bases: TGTGCCAGCAGCTTTGGAGGCAGGGGCCAGTACGAGCAGTACTTC. This encodes CASSFGGRGQYEQYF.